The 5 T cell receptor beta chains listed next were all sequenced from one sample in a study of T cells after yellow fever vaccination. TCRdb used MiXCR to reprocess the 5' RACE reads, holding one entry per CDR3 protein. The sample lists over 110,000 distinct CDR3 sequences, approximately 7.7% seen once, with under 0.85% in the top ten. Here the sequenced sample was CD4+ T cells sorted from PBMCs, taken 5 days after the yellow fever booster vaccination. The receptors were sampled from a young man who received the YFV17D yellow fever vaccine.

As concerns this clonotype: A much larger clone differs by one base, so this may be a read error. This chain links TRBV12-5 with TRBJ2-1, with D perhaps matching TRBD2 (6 bases). CDR1 and CDR2 from the germline V gene are LGHNT and FRNRAP. This CDR3 has 13 residues. V lost 2 bases and J lost 10, with 12 bases in between. CDR3 DNA: TGTGCTAGTGGTTTGAACCGCGGGGTCGAGCAGTTCTTC. It yields the protein CASGLNRGVEQFF.

This clonotype was counted many times. V is TRBV10-3 and J is TRBJ2-2, with 7 bases lining up with TRBD2. CDR3 length: 15 amino acids. CDR1 ENHRY and CDR2 SYGVKD come from the germline V gene. Trimming took 10 bases from V and 3 from J; bases not matched to a gene: 11. The CDR3 nucleotides read TGTGCCACCGGGTGGGAGGGTGGCCACACCGGGGAGCTGTTTTTT. This codes for CATGWEGGHTGELFF.

Note on this clonotype: A read error may be the cause here, since a much bigger clone is one base away. The chain joins TRBV28 to TRBJ2-3; D is unresolved. The CDR3 runs to 14 residues. The germline V gene encodes CDR1 MDHEN and CDR2 SYDVKM. CDR3 coding DNA: TGTGCCAGCAGTCCCCCAGCCCTCACACATACGCAGTATTTT. It is translated as CASSPPALTHTQYF.

This clonotype was counted many times. The V call is TRBV5-1, the J call TRBJ1-4, with unresolved D. This CDR3 is built from 13 residues. Germline CDR1 reads SGHRS; CDR2 reads YFSETQ. Deletions cut 4 bases from V and 4 bases from J, with 8 bases between. Here the CDR3 reads CASSQDVNEKLFF. For the CDR3, the DNA is TGCGCCAGCAGCCAGGACGTTAATGAAAAACTGTTTTTT.

At least ten counts were recorded for this clonotype. The chain has TRBV20-1 and TRBJ2-5; 7 bases align to TRBD2. CDR3 length: 14 amino acids. Germline V gene sequence: CDR1 DFQATT, CDR2 SNEGSKA (reference sequence). V lost 1 base and J lost 4; bases outside the gene matches: 6. The CDR3 reads CSARVPGGGETQYF. Here the CDR3 DNA reads TGCAGTGCTAGAGTTCCGGGAGGAGGAGAGACCCAGTACTTC.